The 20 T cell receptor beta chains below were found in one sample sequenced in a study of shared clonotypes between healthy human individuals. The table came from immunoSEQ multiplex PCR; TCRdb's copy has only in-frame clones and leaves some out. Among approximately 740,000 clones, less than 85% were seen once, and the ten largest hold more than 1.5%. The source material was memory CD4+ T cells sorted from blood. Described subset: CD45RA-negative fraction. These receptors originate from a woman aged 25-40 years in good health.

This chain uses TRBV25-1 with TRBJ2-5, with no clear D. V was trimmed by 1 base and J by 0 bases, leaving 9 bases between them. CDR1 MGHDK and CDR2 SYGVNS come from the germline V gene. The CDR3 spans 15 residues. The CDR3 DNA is TGTGCCAGCAGTGAATCCGGGCCCGACCAAGAGACCCAGTACTTC. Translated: CASSESGPDQETQYF.

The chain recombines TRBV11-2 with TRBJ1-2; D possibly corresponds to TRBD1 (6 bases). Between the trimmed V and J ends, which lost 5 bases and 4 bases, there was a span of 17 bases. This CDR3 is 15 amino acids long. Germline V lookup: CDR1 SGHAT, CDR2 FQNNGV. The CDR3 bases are TGTGCCAGCAGCCTAAAAATCCAGGACAGCTATGGCTACACCTTC. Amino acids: CASSLKIQDSYGYTF.

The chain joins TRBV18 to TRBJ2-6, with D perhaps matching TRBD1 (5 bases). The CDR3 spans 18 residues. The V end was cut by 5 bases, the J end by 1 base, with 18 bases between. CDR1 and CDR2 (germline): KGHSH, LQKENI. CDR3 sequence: CASSKTGDPFSGANVLTF. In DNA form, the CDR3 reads TGTGCCAGCTCAAAAACAGGAGACCCATTTTCTGGGGCCAACGTCCTGACTTTC.

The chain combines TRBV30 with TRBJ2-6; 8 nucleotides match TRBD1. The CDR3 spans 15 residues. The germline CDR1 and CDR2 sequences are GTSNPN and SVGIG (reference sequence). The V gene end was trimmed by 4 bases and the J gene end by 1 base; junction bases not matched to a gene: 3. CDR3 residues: CAWTRTGSGANVLTF. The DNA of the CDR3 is TGTGCCTGGACAAGGACAGGGTCTGGGGCCAACGTCCTGACTTTC.

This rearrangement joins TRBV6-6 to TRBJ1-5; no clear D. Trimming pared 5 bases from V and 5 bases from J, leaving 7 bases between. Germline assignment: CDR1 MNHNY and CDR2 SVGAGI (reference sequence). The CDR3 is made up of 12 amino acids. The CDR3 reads CASSDQYQPQHF. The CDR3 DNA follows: TGTGCCAGCAGTGATCAATATCAGCCCCAGCATTTT.

The CDR3 DNA sequence: TGTGCCAGCGCCGTTCCGCCCCAGCAGCCCCAGCATTTT. This codes for CASAVPPQQPQHF. This chain links TRBV28 with TRBJ1-5, with no clear D. Germline V CDR1 and CDR2: MDHEN, SYDVKM. The CDR3 runs 13 residues. V was clipped by 8 bases and J by 7 bases, with 15 bases between them.

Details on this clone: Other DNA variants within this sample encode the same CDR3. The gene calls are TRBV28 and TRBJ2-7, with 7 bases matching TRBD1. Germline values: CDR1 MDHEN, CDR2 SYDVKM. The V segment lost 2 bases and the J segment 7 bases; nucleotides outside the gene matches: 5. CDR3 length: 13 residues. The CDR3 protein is CASSLNRGREQYF. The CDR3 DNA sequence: TGTGCCAGCAGTTTAAACAGGGGCCGTGAGCAGTACTTC.

CDR3 DNA: TGTTCGACCCGGGACAGGTCCTACGAGCAGTACTTC. Translation: CSTRDRSYEQYF. The chain uses TRBV19 and TRBJ2-7, with 8 nucleotides matching TRBD1. Germline CDR1 reads LNHDA; CDR2 reads SQIVND (reference sequence). The CDR3 covers 12 residues.

The CDR3 DNA follows: TGTGCCAGCACAGGGGACTCCTCCGCAACTAATGAAAAACTGTTTTTT. The encoded protein is CASTGDSSATNEKLFF. V gene TRBV7-9 combines with J gene TRBJ1-4; the D gene is possibly TRBD1 (6 bases). V lost 7 bases, J lost 0 bases, and 15 bases lay in between. The germline gives CDR1 SEHNR, CDR2 FQNEAQ (reference sequence). The CDR3 has 16 residues.

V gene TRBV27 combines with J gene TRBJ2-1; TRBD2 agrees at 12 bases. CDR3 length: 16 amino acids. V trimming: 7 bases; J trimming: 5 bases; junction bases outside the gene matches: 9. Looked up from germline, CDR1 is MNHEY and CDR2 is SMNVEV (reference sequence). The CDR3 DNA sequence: TGTGCCAGCATGAGGACTAGCGGGACTTTCCACAATGAGCAGTTCTTC. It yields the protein CASMRTSGTFHNEQFF.

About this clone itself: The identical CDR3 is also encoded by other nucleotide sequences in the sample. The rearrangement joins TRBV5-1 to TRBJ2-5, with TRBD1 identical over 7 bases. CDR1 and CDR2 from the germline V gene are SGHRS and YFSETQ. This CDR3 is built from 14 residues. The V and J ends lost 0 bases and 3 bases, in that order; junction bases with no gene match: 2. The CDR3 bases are TGCGCCAGCAGCTTGGAGGGGGCCGAAGAGACCCAGTACTTC. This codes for CASSLEGAEETQYF.

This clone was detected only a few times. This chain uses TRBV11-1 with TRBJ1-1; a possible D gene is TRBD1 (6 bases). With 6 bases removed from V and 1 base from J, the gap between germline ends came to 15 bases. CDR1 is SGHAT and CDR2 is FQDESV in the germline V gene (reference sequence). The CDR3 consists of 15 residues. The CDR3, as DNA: TGTGCCAGCAGACCTGGACAGCCCGGGAACACTGAAGCTTTCTTT. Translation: CASRPGQPGNTEAFF.

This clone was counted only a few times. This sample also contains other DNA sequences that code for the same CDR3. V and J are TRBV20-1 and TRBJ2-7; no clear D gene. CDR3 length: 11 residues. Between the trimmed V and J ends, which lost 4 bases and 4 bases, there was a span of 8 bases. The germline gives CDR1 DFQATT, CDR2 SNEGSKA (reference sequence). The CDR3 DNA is TGCAGTGCTACGGACCTTTACGAGCAGTACTTC. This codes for CSATDLYEQYF.

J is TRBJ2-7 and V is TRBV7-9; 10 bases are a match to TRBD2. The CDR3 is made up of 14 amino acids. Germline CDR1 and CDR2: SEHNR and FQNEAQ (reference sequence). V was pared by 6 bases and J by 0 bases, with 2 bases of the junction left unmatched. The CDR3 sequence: CASSSGGSSYEQYF. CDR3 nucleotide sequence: TGTGCCAGCAGTAGCGGGGGGAGCTCCTACGAGCAGTACTTC.

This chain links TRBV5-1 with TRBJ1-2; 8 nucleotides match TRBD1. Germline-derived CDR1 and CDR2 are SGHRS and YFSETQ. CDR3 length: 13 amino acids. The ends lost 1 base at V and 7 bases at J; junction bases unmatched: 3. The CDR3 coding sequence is TGCGCCAGCAGCTTGACAGGGGGTACTGGCTACACCTTC. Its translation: CASSLTGGTGYTF.

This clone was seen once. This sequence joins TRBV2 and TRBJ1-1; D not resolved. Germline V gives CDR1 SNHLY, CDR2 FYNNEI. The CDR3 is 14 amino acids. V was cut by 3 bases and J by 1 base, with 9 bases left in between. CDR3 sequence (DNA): TGTGCCAGCAGTGATGTGCAGGAGAACACTGAAGCTTTCTTT. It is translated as CASSDVQENTEAFF. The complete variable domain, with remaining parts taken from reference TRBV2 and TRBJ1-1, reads EPEVTQTPSHQVTQMGQEVILRCVPISNHLYFYWYRQILGQKVEFLVSFYNNEISEKSEIFDDQFSVERPDGSNFTLKIRSTKLEDSAMYFCASSDVQENTEAFFGQGTRLTVV.

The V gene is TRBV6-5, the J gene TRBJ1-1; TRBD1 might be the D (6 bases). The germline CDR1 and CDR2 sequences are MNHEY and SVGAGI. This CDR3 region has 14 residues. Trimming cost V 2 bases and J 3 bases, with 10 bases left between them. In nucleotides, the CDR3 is TGTGCCAGCAGTTACGGGACACCTTACACTGAAGCTTTCTTT. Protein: CASSYGTPYTEAFF.

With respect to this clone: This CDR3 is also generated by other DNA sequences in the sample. CDR3 loop: CASSERRETQYF. CDR3 bases: TGTGCCAGCAGCGAACGCAGAGAGACCCAGTACTTC. This sequence joins TRBV2 and TRBJ2-5; D remains unclear. The CDR3 has 12 residues. The V and J ends lost 6 bases and 4 bases respectively, with 9 bases between them. Germline lookup yields CDR1 SNHLY and CDR2 FYNNEI.

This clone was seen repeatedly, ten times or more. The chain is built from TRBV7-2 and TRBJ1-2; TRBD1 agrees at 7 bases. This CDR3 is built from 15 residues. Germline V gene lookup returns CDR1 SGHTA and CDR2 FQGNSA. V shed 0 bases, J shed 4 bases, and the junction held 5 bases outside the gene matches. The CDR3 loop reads CASSLARTGLYGYTF. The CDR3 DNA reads TGTGCCAGCAGCTTAGCTAGGACAGGACTCTATGGCTACACCTTC.

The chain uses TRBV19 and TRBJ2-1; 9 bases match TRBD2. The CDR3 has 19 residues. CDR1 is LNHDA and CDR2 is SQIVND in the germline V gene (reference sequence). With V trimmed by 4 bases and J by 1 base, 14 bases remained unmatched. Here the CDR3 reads CASSTPEAGGPRSYNEQFF. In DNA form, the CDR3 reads TGTGCCAGTAGTACCCCCGAGGCGGGAGGGCCAAGGTCCTACAATGAGCAGTTCTTC.